What follows is one T cell receptor beta chain and its context. As yet, its antigen is unknown. In the PCR, 60 Vbeta and 13 Jbeta primers were used. Assay: immunoSEQ multiplex PCR; the TCRdb copy retains only in-frame clones and omits some. This table has over 150,000 clones, around 77% appearing once. This specimen belongs to a study of cytomegalovirus exposure and HLA in healthy donors. Study findings and constraints: Among TCR beta chains, those listed as cytomegalovirus-associated numbered around 160. Published work reported that the classifier diagnosed cytomegalovirus status with high specificity and sensitivity. Productive rates of about 90% or about 30% were seen for most TCR beta V segments in an earlier analysis. The authors later found most CMV-associated TCR beta chains appeared HLA-restricted.

CDR1 SQVTM and CDR2 ANQGSEA come from the germline V gene. Germline trimming cut 3 bases from V and 6 bases from J; bases unmatched to any gene: 12. The CDR3 length is 15 residues. The TCR comes from a woman between 45 and 65 years old in good health and CMV-seropositive. The sample taken for sequencing was PBMCs. The chain carries TRBV29-1 and TRBJ1-2; 8 bases fit TRBD1. CDR3 nucleotides: TGCAGCGTTGATTACCAGGGGGCGAAACGGAATGGCTACACCTTC. It is translated as CSVDYQGAKRNGYTF.